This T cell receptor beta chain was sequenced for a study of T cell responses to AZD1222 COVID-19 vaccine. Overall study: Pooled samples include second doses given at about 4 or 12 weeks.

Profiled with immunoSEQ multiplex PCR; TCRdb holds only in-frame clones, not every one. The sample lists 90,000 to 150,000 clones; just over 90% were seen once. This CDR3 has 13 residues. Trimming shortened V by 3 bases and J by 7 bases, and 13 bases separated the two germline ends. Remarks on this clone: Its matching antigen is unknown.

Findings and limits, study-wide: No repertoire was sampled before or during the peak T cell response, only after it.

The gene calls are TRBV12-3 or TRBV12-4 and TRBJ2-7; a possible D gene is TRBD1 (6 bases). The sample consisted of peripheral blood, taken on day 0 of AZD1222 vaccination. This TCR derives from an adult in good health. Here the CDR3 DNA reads TGTGCCAGCAGTTTGGACAGTTTAGTAGAGCAGTACTTC. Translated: CASSLDSLVEQYF.